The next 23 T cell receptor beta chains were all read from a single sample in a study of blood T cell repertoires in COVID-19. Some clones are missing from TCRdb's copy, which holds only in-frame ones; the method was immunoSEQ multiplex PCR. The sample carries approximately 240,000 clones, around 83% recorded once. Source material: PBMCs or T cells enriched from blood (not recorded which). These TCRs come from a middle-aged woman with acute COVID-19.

The CDR3 sequence is CASSLSWPGEAFF. DNA for the CDR3: TGTGCCAGCAGCTTAAGTTGGCCCGGGGAAGCTTTCTTT. The V gene is TRBV7-3, the J gene TRBJ1-1; no clear D gene. V gave up 1 base and J gave up 8 bases, with 11 bases separating them. Germline lookup yields CDR1 SGHTA and CDR2 FQGTGA. This CDR3 has 13 amino acids.

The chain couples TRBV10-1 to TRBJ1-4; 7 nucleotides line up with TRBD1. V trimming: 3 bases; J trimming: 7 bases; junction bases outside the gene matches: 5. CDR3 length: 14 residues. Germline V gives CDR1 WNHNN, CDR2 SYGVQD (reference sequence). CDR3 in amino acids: CASSERQGGEKLFF. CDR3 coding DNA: TGCGCCAGCAGTGAAAGACAGGGAGGTGAAAAACTGTTTTTT.

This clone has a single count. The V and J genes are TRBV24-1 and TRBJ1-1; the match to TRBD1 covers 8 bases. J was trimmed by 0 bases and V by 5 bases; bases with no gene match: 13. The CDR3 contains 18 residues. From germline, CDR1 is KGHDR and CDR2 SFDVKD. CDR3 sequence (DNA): TGTGCCACCAGTGGCCTCCGGGACAGGTTCTTCGTGAACACTGAAGCTTTCTTT. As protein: CATSGLRDRFFVNTEAFF.

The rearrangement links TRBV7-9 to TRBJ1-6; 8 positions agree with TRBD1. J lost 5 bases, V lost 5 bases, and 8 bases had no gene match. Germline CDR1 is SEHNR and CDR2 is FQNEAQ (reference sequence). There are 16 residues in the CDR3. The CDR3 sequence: CASSRIPGQDNSPLHF. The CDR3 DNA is TGTGCCAGCAGCCGTATTCCGGGACAGGATAATTCACCCCTCCACTTT.

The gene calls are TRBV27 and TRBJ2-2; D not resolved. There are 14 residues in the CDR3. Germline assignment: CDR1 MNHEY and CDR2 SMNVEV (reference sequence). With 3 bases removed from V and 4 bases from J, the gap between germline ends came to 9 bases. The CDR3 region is CASSFGSATGELFF. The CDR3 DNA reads TGTGCCAGCAGTTTTGGCAGCGCCACCGGGGAGCTGTTTTTT.

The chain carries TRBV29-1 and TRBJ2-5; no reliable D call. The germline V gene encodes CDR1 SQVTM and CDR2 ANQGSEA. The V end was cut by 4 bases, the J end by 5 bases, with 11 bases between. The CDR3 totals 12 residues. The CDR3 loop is CSVAGTRETQYF. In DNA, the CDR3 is TGCAGCGTTGCCGGTACGAGGGAGACCCAGTACTTC.

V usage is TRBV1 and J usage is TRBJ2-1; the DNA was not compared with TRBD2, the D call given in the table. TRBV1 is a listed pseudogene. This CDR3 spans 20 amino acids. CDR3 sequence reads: CTSSHDPGLAGGYSYNEQFF. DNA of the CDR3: TGCACCAGCAGCCATGATCCGGGACTAGCGGGAGGGTACTCCTACAATGAGCAGTTCTTC.

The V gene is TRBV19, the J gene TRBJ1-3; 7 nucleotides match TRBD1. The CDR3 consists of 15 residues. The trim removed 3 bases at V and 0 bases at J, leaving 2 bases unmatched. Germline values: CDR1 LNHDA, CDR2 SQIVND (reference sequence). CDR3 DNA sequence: TGTGCCAGTAGTATGGACAGGAACTCTGGAAACACCATATATTTT. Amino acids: CASSMDRNSGNTIYF.

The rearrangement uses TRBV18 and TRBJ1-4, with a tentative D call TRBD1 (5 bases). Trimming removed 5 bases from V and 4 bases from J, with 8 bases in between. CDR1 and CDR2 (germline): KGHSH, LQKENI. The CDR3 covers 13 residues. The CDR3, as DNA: TGTGCCAGCTCAAGGGACTTTAATGAAAAACTGTTTTTT. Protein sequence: CASSRDFNEKLFF.

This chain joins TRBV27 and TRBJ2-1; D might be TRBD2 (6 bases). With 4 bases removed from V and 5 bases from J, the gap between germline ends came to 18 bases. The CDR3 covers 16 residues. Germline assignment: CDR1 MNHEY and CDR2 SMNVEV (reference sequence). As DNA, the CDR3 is TGTGCCAGCAGTTCGTGGGACTTTCAAGAGAACAATGAGCAGTTCTTC. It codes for CASSSWDFQENNEQFF.

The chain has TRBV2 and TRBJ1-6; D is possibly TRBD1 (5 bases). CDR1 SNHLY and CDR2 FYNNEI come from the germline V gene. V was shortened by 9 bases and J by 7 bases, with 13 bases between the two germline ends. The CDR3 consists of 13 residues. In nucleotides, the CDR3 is TGTGCCAGTGAGACAGAGGCGAATTCACCCCTCCACTTT. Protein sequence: CASETEANSPLHF.

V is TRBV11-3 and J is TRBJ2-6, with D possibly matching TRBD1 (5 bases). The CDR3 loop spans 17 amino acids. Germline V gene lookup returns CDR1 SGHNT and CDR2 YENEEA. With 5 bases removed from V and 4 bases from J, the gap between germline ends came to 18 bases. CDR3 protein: CASSDGQQGWGANVLTF. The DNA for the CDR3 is TGTGCCAGCAGCGACGGCCAGCAGGGTTGGGGGGCCAACGTCCTGACTTTC.

The CDR3 protein is CASSFTSGRAETQYF. Written as DNA, the CDR3 is TGTGCCAGCAGCTTTACTAGCGGGAGGGCCGAGACCCAGTACTTC. The J gene is TRBJ2-5, the V gene TRBV7-2, with TRBD2 matching 13 bases. The V and J ends lost 3 bases and 5 bases, in that order; junction bases with no gene match: 3. CDR1 and CDR2 from the germline V gene are SGHTA and FQGNSA. This CDR3 comprises 15 residues.

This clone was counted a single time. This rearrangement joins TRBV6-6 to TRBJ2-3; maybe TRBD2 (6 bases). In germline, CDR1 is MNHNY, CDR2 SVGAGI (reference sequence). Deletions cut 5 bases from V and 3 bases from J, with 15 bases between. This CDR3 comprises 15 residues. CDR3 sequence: CASSGSGVGTDTQYF. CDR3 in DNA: TGTGCCAGCAGTGGTAGCGGAGTCGGAACAGATACGCAGTATTTT.

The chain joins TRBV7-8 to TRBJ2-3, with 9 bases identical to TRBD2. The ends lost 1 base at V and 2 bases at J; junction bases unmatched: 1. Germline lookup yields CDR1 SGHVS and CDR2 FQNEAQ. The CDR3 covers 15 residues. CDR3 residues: CASSLGLADTDTQYF. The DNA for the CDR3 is TGTGCCAGCAGCTTAGGACTAGCGGACACAGATACGCAGTATTTT.

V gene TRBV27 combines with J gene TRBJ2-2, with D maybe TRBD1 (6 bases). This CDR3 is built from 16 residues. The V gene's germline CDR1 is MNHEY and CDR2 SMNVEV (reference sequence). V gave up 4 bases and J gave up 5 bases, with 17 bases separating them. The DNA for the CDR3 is TGTGCCAGCAGTTCCTACAGGGACCAATGGACCGGGGAGCTGTTTTTT. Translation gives CASSSYRDQWTGELFF.

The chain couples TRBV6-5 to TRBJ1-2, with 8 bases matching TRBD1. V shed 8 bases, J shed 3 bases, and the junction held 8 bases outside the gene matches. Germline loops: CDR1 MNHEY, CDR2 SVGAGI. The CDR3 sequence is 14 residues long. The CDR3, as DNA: TGTGCCAGCGTGGACAGGGTGCGGGACTATGGCTACACCTTC. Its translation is CASVDRVRDYGYTF.

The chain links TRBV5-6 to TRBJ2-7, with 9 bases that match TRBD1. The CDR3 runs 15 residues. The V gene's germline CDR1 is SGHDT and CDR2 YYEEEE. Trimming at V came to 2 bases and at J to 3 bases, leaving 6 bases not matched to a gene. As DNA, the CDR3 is TGTGCCAGCAGCTTCCCGGGACAGGGAAACTACGAGCAGTACTTC. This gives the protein CASSFPGQGNYEQYF.

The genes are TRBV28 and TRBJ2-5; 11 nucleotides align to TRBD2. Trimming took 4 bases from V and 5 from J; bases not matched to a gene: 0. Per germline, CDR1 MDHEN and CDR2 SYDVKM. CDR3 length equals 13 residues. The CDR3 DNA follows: TGTGCCAGCAGTTGGACTAGCGGGGAGACCCAGTACTTC. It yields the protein CASSWTSGETQYF. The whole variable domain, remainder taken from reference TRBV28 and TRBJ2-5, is DVKVTQSSRYLVKRTGEKVFLECVQDMDHENMFWYRQDPGLGLRLIYFSYDVKMKEKGDIPEGYSVSREKKERFSLILESASTNQTSMYLCASSWTSGETQYFGPGTRLLVL.

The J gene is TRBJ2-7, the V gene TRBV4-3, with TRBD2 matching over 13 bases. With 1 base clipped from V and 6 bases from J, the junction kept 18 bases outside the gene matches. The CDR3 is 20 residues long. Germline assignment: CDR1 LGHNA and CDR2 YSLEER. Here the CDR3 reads CASSQAWGQIGLAGVGEQYF. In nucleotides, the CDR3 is TGCGCCAGCAGCCAAGCATGGGGACAAATTGGACTAGCGGGGGTGGGCGAGCAGTACTTC.

CDR3: CASSQLNRAPGNTIYF. CDR3 sequence (DNA): TGCGCCAGCAGCCAACTCAACAGGGCCCCTGGAAACACCATATATTTT. The chain uses TRBV4-1 and TRBJ1-3, with D perhaps matching TRBD1 (6 bases). Germline V gene data show CDR1 as MGHRA and CDR2 as YSYEKL. The CDR3 contains 16 residues. With 2 bases removed from V and 2 bases from J, the gap between germline ends came to 13 bases.

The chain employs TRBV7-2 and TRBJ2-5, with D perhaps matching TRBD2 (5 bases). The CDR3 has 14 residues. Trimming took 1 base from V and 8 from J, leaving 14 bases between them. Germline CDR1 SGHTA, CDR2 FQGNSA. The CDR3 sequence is CASSLVTGKGTQYF. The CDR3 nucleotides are TGTGCCAGCAGCTTAGTGACGGGAAAGGGAACCCAGTACTTC.

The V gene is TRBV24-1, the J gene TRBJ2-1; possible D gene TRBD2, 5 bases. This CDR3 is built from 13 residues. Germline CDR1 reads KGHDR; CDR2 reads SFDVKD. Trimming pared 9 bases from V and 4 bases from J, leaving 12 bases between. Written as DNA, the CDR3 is TGTGCCACCGGGGATGAGCGGTACAATGAGCAGTTCTTC. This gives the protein CATGDERYNEQFF.